This T cell receptor (beta chain) derives from a study of blood T cell repertoires in COVID-19. Study context: Sources were T cells, B-cell-depleted T cells, or PBMCs; the material itself was cDNA or gDNA.

The CDR3 spans 14 residues. V lost 4 bases and J lost 2, with 9 bases in between. CDR1 is MGHDK, CDR2 SYGVNS, per germline. Per the original data handling: How many nucleated cells were present was estimated from reference gene primer amplification. The data were produced by immunoSEQ multiplex PCR, yet TCRdb's version contains in-frame clones alone and is incomplete. Clone size and the V and J calls come from that table; the DNA yielded D and trimming. The table records roughly 100,000 clones, around 89% of them present only once. The TCR comes from a woman aged 55-75 years with acute or convalescent COVID-19. The rearrangement links TRBV25-1 to TRBJ1-5; weak D call: TRBD1 (6 bases). Specimen: peripheral blood. CDR3 sequence reads: CASSAQGGNQPQHF. CDR3 nucleotide sequence: TGTGCCAGCAGTGCACAGGGTGGCAATCAGCCCCAGCATTTT.